A few counts support the clone carrying this T cell receptor (beta chain). Its antigen is not known. This record comes from a study of graft-versus-host responses after intestinal transplantation. Libraries were prepared by immunoSEQ multiplex PCR; TCRdb keeps only in-frame clonotypes and omits some of them. The data show 84,000 or so clones, with approximately 92% seen just once and roughly 0.31% held by the top ten. The V gene's germline CDR1 is MNHEY and CDR2 SVGAGI. V shed 5 bases and J 4 bases; nucleotides not matched to a gene: 2. The length of the CDR3 is 14 residues. The TCR was taken from a human donor who received an intestinal transplant. The chain uses TRBV6-5 and TRBJ2-5; TRBD2 agrees at 12 bases. Specimen: unstimulated CD4+ T cells sorted from spleen or lymph node cells, collected before intestinal transplant. CDR3 amino acids: CASSTGLAGETQYF. The DNA for the CDR3 is TGTGCCAGCAGTACGGGACTAGCGGGAGAGACCCAGTACTTC.